This entry lists 3 T cell receptor beta chains sequenced from one sample in a study of post-analysis software for immune sequencing data. Whole-study results and caveats: Elevated frequency relative to controls characterized roughly five TRBV segments in patients, TRBV5-6, TRBV5-1 and TRBV20-1 among them.

Unique molecular identifiers tagged the TCR beta cDNA libraries. TCRdb analysed the PCR reads with MiXCR anew, one entry per CDR3 protein. The sample holds hundreds of thousands of distinct CDR3 sequences; 55% to 70% are singletons and the top ten take around 11%. No antigen is known for these receptors. Sequenced sample: blood. All receptors derive from a girl aged 2 to 10 with multiple sclerosis.

The chain recombines TRBV20-1 with TRBJ2-3; TRBD2 aligns across 12 bases. Germline V gene data show CDR1 as DFQATT and CDR2 as SNEGSKA (reference sequence). The CDR3 contains 18 residues. V lost 1 base, J lost 2 bases, and 10 bases stayed unmatched. CDR3 DNA sequence: TGCAGTGCTAGAGGTGGACTAGCGGGGCGCCCCGTCACAGATACGCAGTATTTT. This gives the protein CSARGGLAGRPVTDTQYF.

In its sample, this clonotype was seen a few times. The chain joins TRBV7-2 to TRBJ2-4; D is uncertain. The J call may be in error: the DNA end matches TRBJ2-5 better. Germline V gene data show CDR1 as SGHTA and CDR2 as FQGNSA. The CDR3 has 11 residues. DNA for the CDR3: TGTGCCAGCAGCTCTGGACAGACCCAGTACTTC. It translates to CASSSGQTQYF.

The chain employs TRBV19 and TRBJ2-1; no firm D call. In germline, CDR1 is LNHDA, CDR2 SQIVND (reference sequence). The V end was cut by 5 bases, the J end by 5 bases, with 10 bases between. CDR3 length equals 13 residues. The CDR3 nucleotides read TGTGCCAGTAGTCTCGACTGGGACAATGAGCAGTTCTTC. Its protein product is CASSLDWDNEQFF.